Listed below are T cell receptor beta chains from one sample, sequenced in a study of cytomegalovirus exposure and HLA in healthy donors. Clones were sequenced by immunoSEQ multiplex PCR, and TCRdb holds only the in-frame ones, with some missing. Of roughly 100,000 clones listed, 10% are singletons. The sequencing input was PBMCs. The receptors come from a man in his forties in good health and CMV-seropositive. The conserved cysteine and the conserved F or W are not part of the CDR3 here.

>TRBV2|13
ASRTVAGTYNEQF
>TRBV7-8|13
ASSQTSGRPGELF
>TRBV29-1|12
STAGAGGVYEQY
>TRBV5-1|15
ASGMASGRSSSCEQY
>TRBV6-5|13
ASSLRTGDRYEQY
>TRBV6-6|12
ATTLQGAYTEAF
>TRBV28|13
ASSFPLTSRETQY
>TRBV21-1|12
ASSPGTGMNTQY
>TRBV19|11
ASRGQAGTEAF
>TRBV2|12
ASSKGQSVEKLF
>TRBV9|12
ASSVSGFTNTQY
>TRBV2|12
ASSEDRGYETQY
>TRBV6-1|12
ASMRTGGADTQY
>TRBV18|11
ASSAGEGQPQH
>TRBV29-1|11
SVATSTVYEQY
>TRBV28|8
ASSYKGYT
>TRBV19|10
ASKAGPDTQY
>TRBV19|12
ASTTETGIQALH
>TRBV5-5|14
ASSVIKRGSYEKLF
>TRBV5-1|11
ASKPGNTGELF
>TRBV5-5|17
ASSLVWTGTAFMNTEAF
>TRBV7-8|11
ASSRGLYNEQF
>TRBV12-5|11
ASATDRVDEQY
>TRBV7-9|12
ASSFPGNNQPQH
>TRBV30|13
AWTPGLAYTDTQY
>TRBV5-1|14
ASSLTRGGSYNEQF
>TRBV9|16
ASSPGTGRLSSGNTIY
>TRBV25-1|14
ASSVYGDYSYNEQF
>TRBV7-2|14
ASSPPGTGLIREAF
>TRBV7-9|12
ASSYETGPEKLF
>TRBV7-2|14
ASSLVEGPSNYGYT
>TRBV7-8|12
ASSGPETDYGYT
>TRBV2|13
ASSVRASGSYEQY
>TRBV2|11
ASRGGGLYGYT
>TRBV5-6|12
ASSSGTGVEKLF
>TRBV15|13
ATSRPGQLAYEQY
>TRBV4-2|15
ASSQDDEGGRRDTQY
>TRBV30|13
AWSPNLRVSTEAF
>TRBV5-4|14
ASSQGLAGAYNEQF
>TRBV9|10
ASSVTFHEQY
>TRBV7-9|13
ASSRSGSSNGELF
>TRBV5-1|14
ASSLDGTRGTGELF
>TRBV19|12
ASSIDGQSYGYT
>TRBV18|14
ASSPGLAGVGETQY